What follows are 16 T cell receptor beta chains derived from one specimen sequenced in a study of breast tumors, draining lymph nodes, adjacent tissues. MiXCR, applied by TCRdb to the multiplex PCR reads, yields one record per CDR3 protein. In the table there are 290,000 or so distinct CDR3 sequences, roughly 31% of which are singletons. The lymph nodes were axillary draining lymph nodes from breast cancer patients. The sequenced sample consisted of axillary lymph node tissue. The receptors derive from a female donor with breast cancer. Some clones in this sample may be carry-over from other donors' samples.

This clonotype occurred many times. A junction boundary mismatches the germline segment, possibly from a read error. This sequence joins TRBV19 and TRBJ1-5, with TRBD1 matching 8 bases. The length of the CDR3 is 14 residues. From germline, CDR1 is LNHDA and CDR2 SQIVND (reference sequence). CDR3 amino acids: CASTISTGGQPQHF. CDR3 sequence (DNA): TGTGCCAGTACTATAAGTACAGGGGGGCAGCCCCAGCATTTT.

This clonotype was counted many times. The chain employs TRBV20-1 and TRBJ1-3, with D perhaps TRBD1 (5 bases). V gave up 1 base and J gave up 8 bases, with 12 bases separating them. This CDR3 has 13 residues. Germline loops: CDR1 DFQATT, CDR2 SNEGSKA (reference sequence). CDR3: CSARGQGGDTIYF. The CDR3 region has the DNA TGCAGTGCTAGAGGGCAGGGCGGAGACACCATATATTTT.

The chain links TRBV19 to TRBJ1-6; no reliable D call. CDR3 size: 14 residues. Trimming took off 5 bases at V and 9 bases at J, with 14 bases between the two ends. Germline V gene sequence: CDR1 LNHDA, CDR2 SQIVND (reference sequence). CDR3 protein: CASSGPEGSSPLHF. In nucleotides, the CDR3 is TGTGCCAGTAGTGGACCGGAAGGGAGTTCACCCCTCCACTTT.

On this clonotype: A much larger clonotype is one base distant, so this may be a read error. J is TRBJ1-2 and V is TRBV7-2; no clear D. The length of the CDR3 is 13 residues. In germline, CDR1 is SGHTA, CDR2 FQGNSA. In nucleotides, the CDR3 is TGCGCCAGCAGCCCCACAAGTGGTTATGGCTACACCTTC. Translation: CASSPTSGYGYTF. Full variable domain (missing parts from reference TRBV7-2 and TRBJ1-2): GAGVSQSPSNKVTEKGKDVELRCDPISGHTALYWYRQSLGQGLEFLIYFQGNSAPDKSGLPSDRFSAERTGGSVSTLTIQRTQQEDSAVYLCASSPTSGYGYTFGSGTRLTVV.

At least ten counts were recorded for this clonotype. The rearrangement links TRBV4-1 to TRBJ2-7; D is uncertain. The CDR3 totals 15 residues. V was trimmed by 0 bases and J by 2 bases, leaving 11 bases between them. Germline V CDR1 and CDR2: MGHRA, YSYEKL. As DNA, the CDR3 is TGCGCCAGCAGCCAAGATCGTAGGGTACCCTACGAGCAGTACTTC. As protein: CASSQDRRVPYEQYF.

This clonotype was counted ten times or more. This rearrangement joins TRBV5-5 to TRBJ2-5, with unresolved D. The CDR3 spans 14 residues. Trimming left V 5 bases short and J 5 bases short, with 16 bases between. Germline CDR1 reads SGHKS; CDR2 reads YYEKEE (reference sequence). CDR3 sequence reads: CASRMHIAGETQYF. CDR3 DNA: TGTGCCAGCAGAATGCACATAGCAGGCGAGACCCAGTACTTC.

Details on this clonotype: No conserved phenylalanine or tryptophan is present at the end of the CDR3, so a read error is the likely explanation. The CDR3 DNA sequence: TGTGCCAGCAGCCCGAGGGGACAGGGGGGATTGTTTAGCTACACCCTC. Protein: CASSPRGQGGLFSYTL. The rearrangement links TRBV7-2 to TRBJ1-2, with TRBD1 matching 11 bases. V was clipped by 5 bases and J by 9 bases; unmatched bases: 14. This CDR3 contains 16 residues. Looked up from germline, CDR1 is SGHTA and CDR2 is FQGNSA.

Worth noting for this clonotype: Just one base apart from a much larger clone, this may be a read error. The gene calls are TRBV5-4 and TRBJ1-2; D is unresolved. This CDR3 region has 11 residues. Germline V lookup: CDR1 SGHNT, CDR2 YYREEE (reference sequence). The CDR3 here is CASSWGYAYTF. The CDR3 region has the DNA TGTGCCAGCAGCTGGGGATATGCCTACACCTTC.

The sample holds a few counts of this clonotype. The chain joins TRBV5-4 to TRBJ2-1; 8 bases are shared with TRBD1. This CDR3 has 15 amino acids. The germline V gene encodes CDR1 SGHNT and CDR2 YYREEE (reference sequence). V lost 4 bases and J lost 3; bases outside the gene matches: 6. As DNA, the CDR3 is TGTGCCAGCAGCAAACCGGGACAGGACTACAATGAGCAGTTCTTC. It yields the protein CASSKPGQDYNEQFF.

This clonotype was counted a few times. The rearrangement links TRBV5-5 to TRBJ2-4; tentatively, D is TRBD2 (5 bases). The CDR3 has 15 residues. From germline, CDR1 is SGHKS and CDR2 YYEKEE (reference sequence). V lost 0 bases and J lost 6, with 13 bases in between. The CDR3, as DNA: TGTGCCAGCAGCTTGGGGGCGCGGGTGACAAACATTCAGTACTTC. Protein: CASSLGARVTNIQYF.

This clonotype has at least ten counts. V gene TRBV29-1 combines with J gene TRBJ2-3, with TRBD1 matching 9 bases. V dropped 5 bases and J dropped 0; count of bases not matched to a gene: 6. Germline lookup yields CDR1 SQVTM and CDR2 ANQGSEA. The CDR3 loop spans 15 amino acids. The CDR3 DNA reads as TGCAGCGTTCGACCTGGACAGGGGAGCACAGATACGCAGTATTTT. Translating it yields CSVRPGQGSTDTQYF.

This clonotype was recorded many times. CDR3 sequence reads: CASSSDSDNSPLHF. For the CDR3, the DNA is TGTGCCAGCAGCTCGGACAGCGATAATTCACCCCTCCACTTT. The rearrangement uses TRBV7-9 and TRBJ1-6, with a weak D call TRBD1 (6 bases). The V gene's germline CDR1 is SEHNR and CDR2 FQNEAQ (reference sequence). There are 14 residues in the CDR3. The V and J ends lost 4 bases and 5 bases respectively, with 9 bases between them.

The chain has TRBV18 and TRBJ2-1; TRBD1 matches at 7 bases. The V gene's germline CDR1 is KGHSH and CDR2 LQKENI. V shed 8 bases, J shed 6 bases, and the junction held 7 bases outside the gene matches. This CDR3 contains 13 residues. CDR3 sequence: CASRRQGRNEQFF. In DNA, the CDR3 is TGTGCCAGCCGCCGACAGGGACGCAATGAGCAGTTCTTC.

With regard to this clonotype: A much more abundant neighbour one base away suggests this may be a read error. CDR3 nucleotides: TGTGCCAGCAGCTTGGGCATGCCAGTGGGAGGACGACGACGAAATGAGCAGTTCTTC. Amino acids: CASSLGMPVGGRRRNEQFF. The chain uses TRBV5-5 and TRBJ2-1; possible D gene TRBD2, 6 bases. The V gene's germline CDR1 is SGHKS and CDR2 YYEKEE (reference sequence). V shed 0 bases and J shed 7 bases, with 26 bases lying between them. The CDR3 covers 19 residues. Supplemented by reference TRBV5-5 and TRBJ2-1, the full variable domain reads DAGVTQSPTHLIKTRGQQVTLRCSPISGHKSVSWYQQVLGQGPQFIFQYYEKEERGRGNFPDRFSARQFPNYSSELNVNALLLGDSALYLCASSLGMPVGGRRRNEQFFGPGTRLTVL.

This clonotype was counted ten times or more. The rearrangement joins TRBV12-3 or TRBV12-4 to TRBJ1-4; D is possibly TRBD1 (5 bases). The CDR3 spans 12 residues. Trimming pared 5 bases from V and 7 bases from J, leaving 8 bases between. The chain's CDR3 is CASSMQGEKLFF. The DNA for the CDR3 is TGTGCCAGCAGTATGCAGGGTGAAAAACTGTTTTTT.

This clonotype appeared many times. The CDR3 is CAISEEGRGDTQYF. CDR3 bases: TGTGCCATCAGTGAGGAGGGCCGGGGAGATACGCAGTATTTT. The chain couples TRBV10-3 to TRBJ2-3; D may be TRBD2 (5 bases). The CDR3 contains 14 residues. V lost 2 bases, J lost 5 bases, and 11 bases lay in between. Germline V gene lookup returns CDR1 ENHRY and CDR2 SYGVKD.